The TCR beta chain described here comes from a study of CD8+ T cells in alopecia areata. This clone came up a few times. Its antigen remains unknown. RNA was extracted and reverse transcribed into cDNA as the sequencing template. Profiling relied on immunoSEQ multiplex PCR, and the TCRdb table lists in-frame clones only, not all of them. Of roughly 60,000 clones in the sample, around 40% were seen once. Overall study results and limits: Mouse data revealed clearer TCR sharing than patient data did, a gap possibly tied to HLA.

Alopecia areata patients gave lesional scalp punch biopsies and peripheral blood samples. PBMCs, the starting material, were the source of sorted CD4+ and CD8+ T cells. The TCR sequence derives from a human donor with alopecia areata. The sequenced material came from NKG2D-low CD8+ T cells sorted from blood.

The CDR3 sequence: CASSLATVETQYF. The CDR3 DNA reads TGTGCCAGCAGCTTAGCAACCGTGGAGACCCAGTACTTC. This sequence joins TRBV7-6 and TRBJ2-5, with unresolved D. Trimming took 0 bases from V and 5 from J, leaving 7 bases between them. CDR3 size: 13 residues. Germline CDR1 reads SGHVS; CDR2 reads FNYEAQ.